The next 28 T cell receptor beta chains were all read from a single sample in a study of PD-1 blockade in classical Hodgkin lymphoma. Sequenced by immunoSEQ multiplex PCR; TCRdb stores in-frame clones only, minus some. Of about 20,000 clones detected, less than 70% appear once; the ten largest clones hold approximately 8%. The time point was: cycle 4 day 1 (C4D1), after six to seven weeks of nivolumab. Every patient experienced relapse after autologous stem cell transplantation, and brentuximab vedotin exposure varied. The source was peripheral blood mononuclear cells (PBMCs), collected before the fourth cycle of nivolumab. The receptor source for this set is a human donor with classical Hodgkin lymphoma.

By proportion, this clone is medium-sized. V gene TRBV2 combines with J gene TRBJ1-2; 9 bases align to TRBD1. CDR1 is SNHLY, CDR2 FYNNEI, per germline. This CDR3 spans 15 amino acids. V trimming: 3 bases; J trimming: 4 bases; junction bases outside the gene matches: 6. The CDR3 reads CASSDMDRGPYGYTF. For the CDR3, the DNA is TGTGCCAGCAGTGATATGGACAGGGGTCCCTATGGCTACACCTTC.

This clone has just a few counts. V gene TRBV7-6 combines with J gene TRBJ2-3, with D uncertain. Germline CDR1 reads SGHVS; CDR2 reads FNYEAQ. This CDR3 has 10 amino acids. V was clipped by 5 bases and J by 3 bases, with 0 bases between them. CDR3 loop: CASSTDTQYF. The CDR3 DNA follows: TGTGCCAGCAGCACAGATACGCAGTATTTT.

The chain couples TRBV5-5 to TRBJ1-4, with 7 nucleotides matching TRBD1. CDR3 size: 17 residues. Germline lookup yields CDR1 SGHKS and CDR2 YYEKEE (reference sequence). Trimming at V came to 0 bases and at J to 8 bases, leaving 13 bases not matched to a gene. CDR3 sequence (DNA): TGTGCCAGCAGCTTGGCGCCGTTCGACAGGGTAGGGGAAAAACTGTTTTTT. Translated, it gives CASSLAPFDRVGEKLFF.

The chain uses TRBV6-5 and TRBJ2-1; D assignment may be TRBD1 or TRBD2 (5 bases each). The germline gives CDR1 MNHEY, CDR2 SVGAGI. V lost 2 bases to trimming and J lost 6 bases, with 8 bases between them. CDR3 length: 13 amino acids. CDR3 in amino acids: CASSYVRGNEQFF. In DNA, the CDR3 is TGTGCCAGCAGTTACGTGAGGGGCAATGAGCAGTTCTTC.

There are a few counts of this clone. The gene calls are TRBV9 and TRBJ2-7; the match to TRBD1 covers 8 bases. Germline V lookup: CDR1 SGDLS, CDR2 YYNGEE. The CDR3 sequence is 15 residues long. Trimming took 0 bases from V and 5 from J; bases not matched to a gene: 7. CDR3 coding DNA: TGTGCCAGCAGCGTAGCTACCAGGGGGCTCGACGAGCAGTACTTC. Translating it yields CASSVATRGLDEQYF.

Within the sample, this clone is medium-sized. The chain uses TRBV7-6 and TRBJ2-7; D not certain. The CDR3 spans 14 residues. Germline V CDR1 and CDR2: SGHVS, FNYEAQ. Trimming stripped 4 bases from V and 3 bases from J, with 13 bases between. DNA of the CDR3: TGTGCCAGCAGCTCGTACACCGATGTCTACGAGCAGTACTTC. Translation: CASSSYTDVYEQYF.

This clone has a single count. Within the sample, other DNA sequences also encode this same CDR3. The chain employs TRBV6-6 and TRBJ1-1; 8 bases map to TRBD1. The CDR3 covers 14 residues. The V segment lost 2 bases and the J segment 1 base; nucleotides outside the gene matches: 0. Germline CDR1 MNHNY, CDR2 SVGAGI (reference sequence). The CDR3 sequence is CASSYGQGNTEAFF. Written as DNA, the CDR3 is TGTGCCAGCAGTTACGGACAGGGGAACACTGAAGCTTTCTTT.

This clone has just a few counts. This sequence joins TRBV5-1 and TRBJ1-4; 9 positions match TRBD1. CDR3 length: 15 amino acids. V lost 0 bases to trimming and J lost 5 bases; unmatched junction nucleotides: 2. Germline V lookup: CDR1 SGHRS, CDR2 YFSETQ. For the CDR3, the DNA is TGCGCCAGCAGCTTGGGAGGGACAGGGAATGAAAAACTGTTTTTT. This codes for CASSLGGTGNEKLFF.

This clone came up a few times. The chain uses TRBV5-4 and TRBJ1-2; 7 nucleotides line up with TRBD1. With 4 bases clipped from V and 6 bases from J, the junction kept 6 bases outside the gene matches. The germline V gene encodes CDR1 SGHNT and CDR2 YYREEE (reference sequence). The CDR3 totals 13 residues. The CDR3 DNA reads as TGTGCCAGCAGCCTAGAGACAGGGAATGGCTACACCTTC. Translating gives CASSLETGNGYTF.

The CDR3 is CASSVLSYGADPTNLPYEQYF. Here the CDR3 DNA reads TGTGCCAGCAGCGTACTCTCTTACGGGGCCGACCCTACCAACCTTCCCTACGAGCAGTACTTC. The rearrangement uses TRBV13 and TRBJ2-5; either TRBD1 or TRBD2 may supply D (5 bases each). Judging by the DNA end, TRBJ2-7 fits better; the J call may be wrong. Germline CDR1 is PRHDT and CDR2 is FYEKMQ (reference sequence). The CDR3 is 21 amino acids.

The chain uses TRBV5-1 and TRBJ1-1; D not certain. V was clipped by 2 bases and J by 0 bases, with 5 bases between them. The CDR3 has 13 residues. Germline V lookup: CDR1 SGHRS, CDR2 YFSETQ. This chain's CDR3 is CASSLRVNTEAFF. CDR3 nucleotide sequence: TGCGCCAGCAGCTTACGGGTGAACACTGAAGCTTTCTTT.

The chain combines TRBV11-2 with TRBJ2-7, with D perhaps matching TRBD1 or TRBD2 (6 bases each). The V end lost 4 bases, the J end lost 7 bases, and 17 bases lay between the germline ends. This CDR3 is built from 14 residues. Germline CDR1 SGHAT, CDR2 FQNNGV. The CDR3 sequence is CASSSHTRGVEQYF. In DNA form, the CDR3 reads TGTGCCAGCAGCTCCCACACGAGGGGGGTAGAGCAGTACTTC.

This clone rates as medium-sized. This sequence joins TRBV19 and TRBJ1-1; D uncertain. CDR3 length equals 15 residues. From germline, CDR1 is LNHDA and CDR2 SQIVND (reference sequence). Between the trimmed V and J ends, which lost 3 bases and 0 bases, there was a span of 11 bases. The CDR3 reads CASSIGGSMNTEAFF. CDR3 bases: TGTGCCAGTAGTATCGGTGGCAGCATGAACACTGAAGCTTTCTTT.

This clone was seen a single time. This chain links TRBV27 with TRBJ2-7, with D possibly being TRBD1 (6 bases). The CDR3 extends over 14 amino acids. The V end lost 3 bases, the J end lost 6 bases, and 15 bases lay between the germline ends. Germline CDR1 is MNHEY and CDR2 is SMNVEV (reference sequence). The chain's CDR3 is CASSLTGIALEQYF. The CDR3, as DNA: TGTGCCAGCAGTTTGACAGGAATAGCCCTCGAGCAGTACTTC.

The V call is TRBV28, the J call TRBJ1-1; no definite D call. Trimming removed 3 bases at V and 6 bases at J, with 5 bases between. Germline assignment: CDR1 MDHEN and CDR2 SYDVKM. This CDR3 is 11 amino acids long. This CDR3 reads CASSFISEAFF. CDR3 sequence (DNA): TGTGCCAGCAGTTTCATCTCTGAAGCTTTCTTT.

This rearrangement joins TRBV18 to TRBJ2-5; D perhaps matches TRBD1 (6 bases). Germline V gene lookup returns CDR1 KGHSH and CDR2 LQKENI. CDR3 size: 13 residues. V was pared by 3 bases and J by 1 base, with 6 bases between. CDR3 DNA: TGTGCCAGCTCACCGACAGGCCAAGAGACCCAGTACTTC. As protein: CASSPTGQETQYF.

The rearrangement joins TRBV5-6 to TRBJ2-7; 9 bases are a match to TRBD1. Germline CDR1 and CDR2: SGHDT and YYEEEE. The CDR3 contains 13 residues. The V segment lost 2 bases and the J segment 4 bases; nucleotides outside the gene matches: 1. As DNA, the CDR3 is TGTGCCAGCAGCTTCGGGACAGGGTACGAGCAGTACTTC. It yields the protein CASSFGTGYEQYF.

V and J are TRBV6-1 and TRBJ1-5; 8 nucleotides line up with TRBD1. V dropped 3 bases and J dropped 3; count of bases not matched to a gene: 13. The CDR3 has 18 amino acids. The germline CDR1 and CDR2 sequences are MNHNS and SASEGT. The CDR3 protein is CASSDQGADRRYNQPQHF. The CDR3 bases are TGTGCCAGCAGTGACCAGGGGGCCGACAGGAGATACAATCAGCCCCAGCATTTT.

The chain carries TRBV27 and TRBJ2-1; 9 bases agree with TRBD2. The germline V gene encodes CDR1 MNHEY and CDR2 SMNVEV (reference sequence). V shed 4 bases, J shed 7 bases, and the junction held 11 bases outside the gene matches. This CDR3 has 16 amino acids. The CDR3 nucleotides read TGTGCCAGCAGTTCATCCGGGACTAGCAGCTTGAATGAGCAGTTCTTC. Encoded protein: CASSSSGTSSLNEQFF.

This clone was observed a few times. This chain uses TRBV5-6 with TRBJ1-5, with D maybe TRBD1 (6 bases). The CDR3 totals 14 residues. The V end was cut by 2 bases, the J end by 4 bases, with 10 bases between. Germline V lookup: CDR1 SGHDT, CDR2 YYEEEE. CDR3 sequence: CASSFLDSNQPQHF. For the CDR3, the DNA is TGTGCCAGCAGCTTCCTGGACAGTAATCAGCCCCAGCATTTT.

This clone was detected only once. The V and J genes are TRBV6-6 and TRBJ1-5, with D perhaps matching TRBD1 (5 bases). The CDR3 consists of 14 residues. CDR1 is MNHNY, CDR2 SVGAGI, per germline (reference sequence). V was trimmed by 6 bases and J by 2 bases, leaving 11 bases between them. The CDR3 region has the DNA TGTGCCAGCAGCTCAGGGTTTGGCAATCAGCCCCAGCATTTT. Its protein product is CASSSGFGNQPQHF.

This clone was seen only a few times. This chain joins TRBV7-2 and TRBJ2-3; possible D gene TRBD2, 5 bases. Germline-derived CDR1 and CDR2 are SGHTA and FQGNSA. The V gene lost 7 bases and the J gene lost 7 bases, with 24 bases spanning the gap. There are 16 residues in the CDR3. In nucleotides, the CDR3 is TGTGCCAGCAACAGACCTAGGGCCGGAACCGGGAATACGCAGTATTTT. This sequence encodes CASNRPRAGTGNTQYF.

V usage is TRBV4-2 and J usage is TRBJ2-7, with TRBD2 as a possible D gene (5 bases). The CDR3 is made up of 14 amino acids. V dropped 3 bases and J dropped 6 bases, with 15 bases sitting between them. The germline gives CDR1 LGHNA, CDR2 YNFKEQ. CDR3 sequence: CASSQPGEEAEQYF. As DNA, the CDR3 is TGTGCCAGCAGCCAGCCCGGGGAAGAGGCCGAGCAGTACTTC.

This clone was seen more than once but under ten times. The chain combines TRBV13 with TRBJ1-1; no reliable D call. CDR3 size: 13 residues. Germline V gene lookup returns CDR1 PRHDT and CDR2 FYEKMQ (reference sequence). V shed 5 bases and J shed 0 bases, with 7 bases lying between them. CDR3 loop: CASSRSMNTEAFF. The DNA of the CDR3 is TGTGCCAGCAGCCGTAGCATGAACACTGAAGCTTTCTTT.

The CDR3 loop is CSVGANEQFF. Written as DNA, the CDR3 is TGCAGCGTTGGGGCCAATGAGCAGTTCTTC. The chain recombines TRBV29-1 with TRBJ2-1; D ambiguous. The CDR3 has 10 residues. V lost 4 bases, J lost 6 bases, and 4 bases lay in between. Germline CDR1 and CDR2: SQVTM and ANQGSEA.

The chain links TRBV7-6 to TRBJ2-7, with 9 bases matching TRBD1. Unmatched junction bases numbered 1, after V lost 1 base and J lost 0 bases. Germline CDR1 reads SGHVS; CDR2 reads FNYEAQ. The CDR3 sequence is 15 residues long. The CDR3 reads CASSLGDRASYEQYF. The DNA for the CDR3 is TGTGCCAGCAGCTTAGGGGACAGGGCCTCCTACGAGCAGTACTTC.

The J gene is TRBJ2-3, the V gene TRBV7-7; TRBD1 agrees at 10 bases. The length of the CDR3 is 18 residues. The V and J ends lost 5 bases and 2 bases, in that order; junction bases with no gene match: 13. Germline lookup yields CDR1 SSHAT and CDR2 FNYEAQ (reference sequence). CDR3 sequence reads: CASSTRDRGGRHTDTQYF. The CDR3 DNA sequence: TGTGCCAGCAGCACGCGGGACAGGGGTGGTCGTCACACAGATACGCAGTATTTT.

The DNA of the CDR3 is TGTGCCAGCAGTAGGGGGCGACTCAATGAGCAGTTCTTC. Protein sequence: CASSRGRLNEQFF. The V and J genes are TRBV28 and TRBJ2-1; 7 positions agree with TRBD1. J lost 6 bases, V lost 5 bases, and 4 bases had no gene match. The germline V gene encodes CDR1 MDHEN and CDR2 SYDVKM. This CDR3 spans 13 amino acids.